This passage covers 3 T cell receptor beta chains from one sample sequenced in a study of cytomegalovirus exposure and HLA in healthy donors. PCR primers comprised 60 Vbeta and 13 Jbeta primers. Produced via immunoSEQ multiplex PCR; TCRdb's table is partial and in-frame only. The profile shows 60,000 or so clones, roughly four fifths of them singletons. The sample taken for sequencing was PBMCs. Receptors were obtained from a man aged 40-49 years in good health and CMV-seronegative.

V usage is TRBV27 and J usage is TRBJ1-5, with 7 bases lining up with TRBD1. The CDR3 contains 14 residues. Germline CDR1 and CDR2: MNHEY and SMNVEV (reference sequence). V trimming: 3 bases; J trimming: 7 bases; junction bases outside the gene matches: 6. Here the CDR3 DNA reads TGTGCCAGCAGTTTGGCAGGGGGTATACAGCCCCAGCATTTT. Translation: CASSLAGGIQPQHF.

The rearrangement uses TRBV5-4 and TRBJ2-1; 9 bases map to TRBD1. Germline CDR1 and CDR2: SGHNT and YYREEE (reference sequence). V trimming: 5 bases; J trimming: 2 bases; junction bases outside the gene matches: 2. The CDR3 consists of 14 residues. The CDR3 is CASSGQGTYNEQFF. CDR3 bases: TGTGCCAGCAGTGGACAGGGGACCTACAATGAGCAGTTCTTC.

This clone was detected only once. The V call is TRBV7-8, the J call TRBJ1-1; no clear D gene. Germline CDR1 reads SGHVS; CDR2 reads FQNEAQ. CDR3 length: 15 amino acids. V shed 2 bases and J shed 1 base, with 11 bases lying between them. This chain's CDR3 is CASSLFEGRNTEAFF. The CDR3 nucleotides read TGTGCCAGCAGCTTATTTGAGGGTCGGAACACTGAAGCTTTCTTT.